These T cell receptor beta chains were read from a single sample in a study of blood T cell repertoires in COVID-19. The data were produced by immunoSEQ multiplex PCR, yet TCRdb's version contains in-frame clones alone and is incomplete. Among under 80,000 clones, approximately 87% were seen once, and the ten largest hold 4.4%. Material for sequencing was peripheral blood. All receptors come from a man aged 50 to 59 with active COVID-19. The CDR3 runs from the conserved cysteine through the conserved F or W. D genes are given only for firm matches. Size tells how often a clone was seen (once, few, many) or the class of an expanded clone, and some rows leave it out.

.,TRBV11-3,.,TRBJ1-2,TGTGCCAGCAGCCCTATAGGACAGACTAACTATGGCTACACCTTC,CASSPIGQTNYGYTF
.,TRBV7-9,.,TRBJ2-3,TGTGCCAGCAGCCCCATAGTCGCAGATACGCAGTATTTT,CASSPIVADTQYF
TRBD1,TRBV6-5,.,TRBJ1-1,TGTGCCAGCAGTCTAACCGGGACAGGCAATATTGGAGCTTTCTTT,CASSLTGTGNIGAFF
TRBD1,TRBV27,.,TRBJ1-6,TGTGCCAGCAGTTTTGGAGGAACAGGGGCTACCAATTCACCCCTCCACTTT,CASSFGGTGATNSPLHF
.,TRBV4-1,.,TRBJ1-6,TGCGCCAGCAGCCAAGAACCCCAGGGCCCTAATTCACCCCTCCACTTT,CASSQEPQGPNSPLHF
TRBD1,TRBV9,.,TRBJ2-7,TGTGCCAGCAGCGTAGGGGCCCAGGGGGCTTACGAGCAGTACTTC,CASSVGAQGAYEQYF
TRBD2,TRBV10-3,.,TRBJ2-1,TGTGCCATCAGTGTGGGTAGCGGGAGGGGCCATGAGCAGTTCTTC,CAISVGSGRGHEQFF
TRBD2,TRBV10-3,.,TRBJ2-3,TGTGCCATCAGCGGGACTAGCGGGAGGATGGGCACAGATACGCAGTATTTT,CAISGTSGRMGTDTQYF
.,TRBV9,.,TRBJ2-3,TGTGCCAGCAGCGTAGCCCGGAGCACAGATACGCAGTATTTT,CASSVARSTDTQYF
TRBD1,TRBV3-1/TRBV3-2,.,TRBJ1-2,TGTGCCAGCGGTCCCGGGACAGGGGGCTATGGCTACACCTTC,CASGPGTGGYGYTF
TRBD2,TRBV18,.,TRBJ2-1,TGTGCCAGCTCTCCGGGACTAGCGGCCTCCTACAATGAGCAGTTCTTC,CASSPGLAASYNEQFF
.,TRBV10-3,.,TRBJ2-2,TGTGCCATCAGTGTTCATGAGACGGGAAACACCGGGGAGCTGTTTTTT,CAISVHETGNTGELFF
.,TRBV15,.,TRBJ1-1,TGTGCCACCAGCAACTCCCGGAGGCCAGAGAACACTGAAGCTTTCTTT,CATSNSRRPENTEAFF
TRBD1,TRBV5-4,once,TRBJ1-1,TGTGCCAGCAGCTTGATAGGGGGCGCGGCTTTCTTT,CASSLIGGAAFF
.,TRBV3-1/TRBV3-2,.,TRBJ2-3,TGTGCCAGCAGCCAACGGGAGATGAGAGATACGCAGTATTTT,CASSQREMRDTQYF
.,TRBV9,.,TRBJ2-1,TGTGCCACCTCCCCCGGGGACTACAATGAGCAGTTCTTC,CATSPGDYNEQFF
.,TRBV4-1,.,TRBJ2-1,TGCGCCAGCAGCCAAGATGGAGGGACAGCTTACAATGAGCAGTTCTTC,CASSQDGGTAYNEQFF
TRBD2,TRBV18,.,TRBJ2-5,TGTGCCAGCTCACCGCCGGGACTAGCGGCGGAGACCCAGTACTTC,CASSPPGLAAETQYF
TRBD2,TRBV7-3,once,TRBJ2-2,TGTGCCAGCAGCTTACCGGCGGGAGCCCCTCCGAACACCGGGGAGCTGTTTTTT,CASSLPAGAPPNTGELFF
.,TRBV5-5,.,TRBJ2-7,TGTGCCAGCAGCCTACTCGCGGGGATCGGCGAGCAGTACTTC,CASSLLAGIGEQYF
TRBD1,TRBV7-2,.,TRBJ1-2,TGTGCCAGCAGCTCGGGGACAGGCCGGGGTTTAGGTGGCTACACCTTC,CASSSGTGRGLGGYTF
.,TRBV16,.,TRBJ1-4,TGTGCCAGCAGCCATGTTTTCGGGAATGAAAAACTGTTTTTT,CASSHVFGNEKLFF
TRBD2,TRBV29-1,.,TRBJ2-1,TGCAGCGTTGAAGTGAGCCCCATGCGCGGGACTACCTACAATGAGCAGTTCTTC,CSVEVSPMRGTTYNEQFF
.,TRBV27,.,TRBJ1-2,TGTGCCAGCAGTTTCTCAGGGATCAGTGGCTACACCTTC,CASSFSGISGYTF
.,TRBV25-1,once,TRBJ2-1,TGTGCCAGCAGTGATGGAAGGAGGAGAGATGAGCAGTTCTTC,CASSDGRRRDEQFF
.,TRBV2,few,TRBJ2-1,TGTGCCAGCAGTGAAGCGAACAAACATTACAATGAGCAGTTCTTC,CASSEANKHYNEQFF
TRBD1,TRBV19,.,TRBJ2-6,TGTGCCAGTAGGACCGGACAGGGGATCGTCTCTGGGGCCAACGTCCTGACTTTC,CASRTGQGIVSGANVLTF
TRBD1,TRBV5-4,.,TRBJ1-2,TGTGCCAGCAGCGCTAAGCCGGGACAGGACTATGGCTACACCTTC,CASSAKPGQDYGYTF
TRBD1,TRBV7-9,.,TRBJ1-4,TGTGCCAGCAGCCGATGGACAGGGGCGAGTGAAAAACTGTTTTTT,CASSRWTGASEKLFF
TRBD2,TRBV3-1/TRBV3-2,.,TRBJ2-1,TGTGCCAGCAGCCAAGCGAGGGTGGGGGGGGAATACAATGAGCAGTTCTTC,CASSQARVGGEYNEQFF
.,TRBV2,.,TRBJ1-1,TGTGCCAGCAGTGAGATCGGGTGGAACACTGAAGCTTTCTTT,CASSEIGWNTEAFF
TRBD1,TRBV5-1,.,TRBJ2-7,TGCGCCAGCAGCTTGGACGGACAGGTTCACGAGCAGTACTTC,CASSLDGQVHEQYF
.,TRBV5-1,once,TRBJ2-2,TGCGCCAGCAACCCCATCGGAGGGACGAACACCGGGGAGCTGTTTTTT,CASNPIGGTNTGELFF
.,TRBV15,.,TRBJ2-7,TGTGCCACCAGCGGATCTAGCTTAACCTACGAGCAGTACTTC,CATSGSSLTYEQYF
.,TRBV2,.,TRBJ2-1,TGTGCCAGCAGTGGCATATTGGGGCCCTCTTCCTACAATGAGCAGTTCTTC,CASSGILGPSSYNEQFF
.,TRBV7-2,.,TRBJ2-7,TGTGCCAGCAGCCTAACTGGCTACGAGCAGTACTTC,CASSLTGYEQYF
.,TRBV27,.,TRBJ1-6,TGTGCCAGCAGTTTCGGAGGGCGGAATTCACCCCTCCACTTT,CASSFGGRNSPLHF
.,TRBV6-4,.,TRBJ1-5,TGTGCCAGCAGACAGATTAATGACAATCAGCCCCAGCATTTT,CASRQINDNQPQHF
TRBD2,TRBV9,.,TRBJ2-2,TGTGCCAGCGGATCCACCTCGCCAGGGGGATCTAGCGGGAGGGTCACCGGGGAGCTGTTTTTT,CASGSTSPGGSSGRVTGELFF